This TCR beta chain was captured by sequencing in a study of Graves' ophthalmopathy and Graves' hyperthyroidism. The TCR beta CDR3 regions underwent amplification from RNA transcripts. Second-round multiplex PCR came after first-round RT-PCR with HTBI primers. From the multiplex PCR reads, TCRdb called clonotypes with MiXCR, one entry per CDR3 protein. The table lists around 1.1 million distinct CDR3 sequences, 35% to 40% of them singletons, with over 8.5% in the top ten. V was trimmed by 4 bases and J by 3 bases, leaving 11 bases between them. This CDR3 region has 14 residues. Germline V gene data show CDR1 as MRHNA and CDR2 as SNTAGT.

The gene calls are TRBV6-4 and TRBJ2-3, with D possibly matching TRBD1 (6 bases). The clonotype comes from an adult man with Graves' hyperthyroidism. What was sequenced was peripheral blood or thyroid tissue (not recorded which). In DNA form, the CDR3 reads TGTGCCAGCAGTGGCAGGGGCGAAACAGATACGCAGTATTTT. Translation: CASSGRGETDTQYF.